This entry lists 7 T cell receptor beta chains sequenced from one sample in a study of cytomegalovirus exposure and HLA in healthy donors. Primers for the PCR totalled 60 Vbeta and 13 Jbeta. The method was immunoSEQ multiplex PCR; TCRdb's version includes in-frame clones alone and lacks a portion of them. The sample has some 150,000 clones, approximately 64% seen once. The sequenced sample was PBMCs. The receptor set was obtained from a woman aged 40-49 years in good health and CMV-seronegative.

A single count supports this clone. This sequence joins TRBV28 and TRBJ2-1; a weak D match, TRBD1 (5 bases). The CDR3 extends over 15 amino acids. The V end lost 6 bases, the J end lost 6 bases, and 18 bases lay between the germline ends. CDR1 is MDHEN and CDR2 is SYDVKM in the germline V gene. The CDR3 bases are TGTGCCAGCAGCCTTCAGGGCCGTTCCGTCAATGAGCAGTTCTTC. It yields the protein CASSLQGRSVNEQFF.

The rearrangement uses TRBV10-3 and TRBJ2-3; D is possibly TRBD2 (6 bases). The CDR3 sequence is 15 residues long. Germline loops: CDR1 ENHRY, CDR2 SYGVKD. V lost 2 bases, J lost 3 bases, and 12 bases lay in between. DNA for the CDR3: TGTGCCATCAGTGAGGATGGCGGGGTAACAGATACGCAGTATTTT. This translates into CAISEDGGVTDTQYF.

The DNA of the CDR3 is TGTGCCAGCAGCTCTAGGACGGGGTACAATGAGCAGTTCTTC. Translating it yields CASSSRTGYNEQFF. The chain carries TRBV2 and TRBJ2-1, with a weak D call TRBD2 (5 bases). Per the germline V gene, CDR1 is SNHLY and CDR2 is FYNNEI. V was trimmed by 6 bases and J by 4 bases, leaving 13 bases between them. This CDR3 spans 14 amino acids.

This clone appeared a few times. V gene TRBV2 combines with J gene TRBJ1-5; TRBD1 aligns across 7 bases. The CDR3 has 14 residues. V was pared by 7 bases and J by 9 bases, with 12 bases of the junction left unmatched. The germline gives CDR1 SNHLY, CDR2 FYNNEI. The DNA for the CDR3 is TGTGCCAGCATGGGGACAGAAGGGTTTCGGCCCCAGCATTTT. Translation gives CASMGTEGFRPQHF. The whole variable domain, remainder taken from reference TRBV2 and TRBJ1-5, is EPEVTQTPSHQVTQMGQEVILRCVPISNHLYFYWYRQILGQKVEFLVSFYNNEISEKSEIFDDQFSVERPDGSNFTLKIRSTKLEDSAMYFCASMGTEGFRPQHFGDGTRLSIL.

This clone was picked up a small number of times. The chain combines TRBV15 with TRBJ1-5, with D possibly TRBD1 on 5 matching bases. The V gene lost 7 bases and the J gene lost 3 bases, with 13 bases spanning the gap. The length of the CDR3 is 14 residues. Germline loops: CDR1 LNHNV, CDR2 YYDKDF (reference sequence). Here the CDR3 DNA reads TGTGCCACCACCCAGGGCGACCCCAATCAGCCCCAGCATTTT. Encoded protein: CATTQGDPNQPQHF.

The chain is built from TRBV7-3 and TRBJ1-2; 7 nucleotides match TRBD1. V dropped 5 bases and J dropped 5; count of bases not matched to a gene: 5. CDR1 is SGHTA, CDR2 FQGTGA, per germline. The CDR3 loop spans 13 amino acids. The chain's CDR3 is CASSLDREYGYTF. Written as DNA, the CDR3 is TGTGCCAGCAGCCTCGACAGGGAGTATGGCTACACCTTC.

The chain combines TRBV18 with TRBJ1-1, with 7 bases matching TRBD1. The germline V gene has CDR1 KGHSH and CDR2 LQKENI. The V segment lost 3 bases and the J segment 7 bases; nucleotides outside the gene matches: 8. This CDR3 has 14 amino acids. CDR3 in amino acids: CASSPQGEKIEAFF. In nucleotides, the CDR3 is TGTGCCAGCTCACCTCAGGGGGAGAAAATTGAAGCTTTCTTT.